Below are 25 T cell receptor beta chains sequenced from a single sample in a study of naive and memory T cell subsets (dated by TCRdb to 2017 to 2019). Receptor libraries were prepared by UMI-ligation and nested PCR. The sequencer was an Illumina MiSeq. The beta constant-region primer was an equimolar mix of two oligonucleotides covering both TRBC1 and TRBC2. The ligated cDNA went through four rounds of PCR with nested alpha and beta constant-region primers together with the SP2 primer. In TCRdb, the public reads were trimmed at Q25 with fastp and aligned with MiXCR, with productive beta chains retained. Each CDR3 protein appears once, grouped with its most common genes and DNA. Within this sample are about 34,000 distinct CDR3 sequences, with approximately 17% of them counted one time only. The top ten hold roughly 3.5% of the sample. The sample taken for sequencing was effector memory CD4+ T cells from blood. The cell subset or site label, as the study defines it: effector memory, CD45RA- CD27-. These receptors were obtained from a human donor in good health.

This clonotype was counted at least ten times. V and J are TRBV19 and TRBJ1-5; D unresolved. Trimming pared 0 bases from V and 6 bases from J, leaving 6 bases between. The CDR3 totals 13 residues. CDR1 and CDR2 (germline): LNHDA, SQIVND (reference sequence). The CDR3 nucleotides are TGTGCCAGTAGTATAGATCTCCTTCAGCCCCAGCATTTT. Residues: CASSIDLLQPQHF.

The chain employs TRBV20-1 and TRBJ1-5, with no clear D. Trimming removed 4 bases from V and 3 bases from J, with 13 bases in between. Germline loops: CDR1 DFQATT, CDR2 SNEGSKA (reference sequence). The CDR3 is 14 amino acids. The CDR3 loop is CSANQAGINQPQHF. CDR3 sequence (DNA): TGCAGTGCTAACCAGGCGGGGATCAATCAGCCCCAGCATTTT.

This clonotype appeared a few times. CDR3 sequence reads: CSARRLAGGVGYNEQFF. The CDR3 nucleotides read TGCAGTGCTAGGAGGCTAGCGGGAGGGGTGGGTTACAATGAGCAGTTCTTC. The chain carries TRBV20-1 and TRBJ2-1; the match to TRBD2 covers 12 bases. The germline CDR1 and CDR2 sequences are DFQATT and SNEGSKA (reference sequence). The CDR3 has 17 residues. The trim removed 3 bases at V and 4 bases at J, leaving 10 bases unmatched.

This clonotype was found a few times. The CDR3 loop is CASTTWTRRTGELFF. As DNA, the CDR3 is TGTGCCAGCACCACCTGGACTAGAAGGACCGGGGAGCTGTTTTTT. The gene calls are TRBV28 and TRBJ2-2; 7 bases match TRBD2. CDR1 is MDHEN, CDR2 SYDVKM, per germline. V trimming: 7 bases; J trimming: 5 bases; junction bases outside the gene matches: 10. The CDR3 totals 15 residues.

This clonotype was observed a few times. The CDR3 region has the DNA TGTGCCAGCGCGGGGGCCACGATCGGGACCCAGTACTTC. Translation: CASAGATIGTQYF. The chain has TRBV28 and TRBJ2-5; D possibly corresponds to TRBD2 (7 bases). Germline lookup yields CDR1 MDHEN and CDR2 SYDVKM. CDR3 length: 13 residues. Trimming stripped 8 bases from V and 7 bases from J, with 17 bases between.

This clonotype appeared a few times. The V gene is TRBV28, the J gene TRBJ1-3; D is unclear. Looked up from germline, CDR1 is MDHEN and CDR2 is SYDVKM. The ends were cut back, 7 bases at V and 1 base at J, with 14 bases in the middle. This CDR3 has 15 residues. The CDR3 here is CASTSDGRSGNTIYF. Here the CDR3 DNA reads TGTGCCAGCACCTCCGACGGGAGATCTGGAAACACCATATATTTT.

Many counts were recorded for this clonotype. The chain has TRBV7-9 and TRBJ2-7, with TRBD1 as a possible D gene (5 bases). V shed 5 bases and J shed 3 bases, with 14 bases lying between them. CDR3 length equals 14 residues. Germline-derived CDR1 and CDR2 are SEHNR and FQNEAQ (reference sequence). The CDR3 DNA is TGTGCCAGCAGCCCGCCCGACAGAGTCTACGAGCAGTACTTC. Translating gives CASSPPDRVYEQYF.

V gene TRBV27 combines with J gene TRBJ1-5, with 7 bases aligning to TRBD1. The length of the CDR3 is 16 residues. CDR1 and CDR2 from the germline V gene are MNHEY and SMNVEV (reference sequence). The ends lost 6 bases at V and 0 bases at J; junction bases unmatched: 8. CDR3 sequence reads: CASRTGAPGSNQPQHF. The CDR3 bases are TGTGCCAGCAGAACAGGGGCGCCGGGTAGCAATCAGCCCCAGCATTTT.

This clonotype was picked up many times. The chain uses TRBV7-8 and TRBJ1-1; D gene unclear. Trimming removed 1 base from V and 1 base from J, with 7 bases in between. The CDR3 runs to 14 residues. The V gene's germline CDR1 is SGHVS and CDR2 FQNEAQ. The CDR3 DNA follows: TGTGCCAGCAGCTTAGGGCCAGAGAACACTGAAGCTTTCTTT. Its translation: CASSLGPENTEAFF.

CDR3 sequence: CASSYDRIPNTEAFF. Written as DNA, the CDR3 is TGTGCCAGCAGCTACGACAGGATCCCGAACACTGAAGCTTTCTTT. The chain has TRBV7-2 and TRBJ1-1; D is possibly TRBD1 (6 bases). V lost 4 bases to trimming and J lost 1 base, with 13 bases between them. This CDR3 contains 15 residues. The V gene's germline CDR1 is SGHTA and CDR2 FQGNSA.

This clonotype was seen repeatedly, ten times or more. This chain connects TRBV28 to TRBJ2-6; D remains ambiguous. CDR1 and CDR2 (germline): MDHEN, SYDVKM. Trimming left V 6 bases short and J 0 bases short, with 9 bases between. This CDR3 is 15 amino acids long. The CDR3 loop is CASRGLNSGANVLTF. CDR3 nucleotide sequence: TGTGCCAGCAGAGGGTTGAACTCTGGGGCCAACGTCCTGACTTTC.

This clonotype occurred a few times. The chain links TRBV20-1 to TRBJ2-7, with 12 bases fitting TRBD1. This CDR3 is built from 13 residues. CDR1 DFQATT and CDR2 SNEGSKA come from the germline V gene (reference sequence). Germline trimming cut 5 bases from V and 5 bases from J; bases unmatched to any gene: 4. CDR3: CSAPGTGGDEQYF. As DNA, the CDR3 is TGCAGTGCTCCCGGGACAGGGGGCGACGAGCAGTACTTC.

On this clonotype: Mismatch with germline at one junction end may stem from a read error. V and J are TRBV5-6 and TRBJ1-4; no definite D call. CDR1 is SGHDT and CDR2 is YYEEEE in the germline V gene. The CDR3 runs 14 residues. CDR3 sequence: CVSSLNGLEEKLFF. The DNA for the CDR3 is TGTGTCAGCAGCCTGAACGGGTTGGAGGAAAAACTGTTTTTT.

The CDR3 spells CASSLEYTEAFF. In nucleotides, the CDR3 is TGTGCCAGCAGTTTAGAGTACACTGAAGCTTTCTTT. The chain employs TRBV12-3 or TRBV12-4 and TRBJ1-1; D gene ambiguous. Trimming removed 1 base at V and 3 bases at J, with 3 bases between. The CDR3 spans 12 residues.

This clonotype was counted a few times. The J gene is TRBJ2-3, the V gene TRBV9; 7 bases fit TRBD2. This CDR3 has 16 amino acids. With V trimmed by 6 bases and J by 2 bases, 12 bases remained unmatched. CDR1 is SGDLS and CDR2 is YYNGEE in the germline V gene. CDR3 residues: CASTRGVGTNTDTQYF. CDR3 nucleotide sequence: TGTGCCAGCACCCGGGGGGTGGGGACGAACACAGATACGCAGTATTTT.

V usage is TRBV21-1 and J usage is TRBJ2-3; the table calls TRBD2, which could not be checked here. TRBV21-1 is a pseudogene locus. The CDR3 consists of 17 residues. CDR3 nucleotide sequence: TGTGCCAGCAGCAAAGCTCCCACTAGCGGGAGACCAGATACGCAGTATTTT. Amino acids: CASSKAPTSGRPDTQYF.

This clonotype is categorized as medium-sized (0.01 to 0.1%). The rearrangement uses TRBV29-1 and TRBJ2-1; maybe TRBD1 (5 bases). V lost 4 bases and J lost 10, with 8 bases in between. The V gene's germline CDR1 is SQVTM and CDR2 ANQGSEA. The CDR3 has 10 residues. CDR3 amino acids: CSVVGREQFF. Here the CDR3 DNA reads TGCAGCGTTGTGGGGCGGGAGCAGTTCTTC.

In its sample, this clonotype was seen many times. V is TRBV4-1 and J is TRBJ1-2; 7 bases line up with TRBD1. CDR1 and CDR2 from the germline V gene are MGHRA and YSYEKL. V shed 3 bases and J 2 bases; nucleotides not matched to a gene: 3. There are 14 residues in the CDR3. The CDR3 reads CASSQLGQNYGYTF. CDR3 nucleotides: TGCGCCAGCAGCCAGTTGGGACAGAACTATGGCTACACCTTC.

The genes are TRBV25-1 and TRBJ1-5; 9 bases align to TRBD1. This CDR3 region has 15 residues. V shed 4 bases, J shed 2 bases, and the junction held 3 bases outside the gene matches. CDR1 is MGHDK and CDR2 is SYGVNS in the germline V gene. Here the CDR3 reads CASSGGQGGNQPQHF. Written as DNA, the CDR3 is TGTGCCAGCAGTGGGGGACAGGGAGGCAATCAGCCCCAGCATTTT.

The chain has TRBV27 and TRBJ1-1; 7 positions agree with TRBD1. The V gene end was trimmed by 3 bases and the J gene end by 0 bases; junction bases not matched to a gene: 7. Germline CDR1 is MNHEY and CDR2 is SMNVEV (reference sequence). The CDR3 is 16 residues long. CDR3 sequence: CASSFTGVWMNTEAFF. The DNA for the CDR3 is TGTGCCAGCAGTTTCACAGGGGTTTGGATGAACACTGAAGCTTTCTTT.

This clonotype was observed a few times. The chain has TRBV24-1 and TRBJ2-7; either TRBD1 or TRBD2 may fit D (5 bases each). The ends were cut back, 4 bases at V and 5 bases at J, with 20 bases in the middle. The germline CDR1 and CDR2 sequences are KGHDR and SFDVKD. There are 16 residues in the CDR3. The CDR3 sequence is CATSDDRTGLIHEQYF. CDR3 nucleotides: TGTGCCACCAGTGACGATCGGACGGGGCTCATCCACGAGCAGTACTTC.

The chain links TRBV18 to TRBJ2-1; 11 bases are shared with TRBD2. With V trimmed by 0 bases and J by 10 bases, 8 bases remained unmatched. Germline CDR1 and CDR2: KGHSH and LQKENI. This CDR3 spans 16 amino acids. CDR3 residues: CASSPPGLAGGGEQFF. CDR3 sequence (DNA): TGTGCCAGCTCACCACCGGGTCTAGCGGGAGGCGGCGAGCAGTTCTTC.

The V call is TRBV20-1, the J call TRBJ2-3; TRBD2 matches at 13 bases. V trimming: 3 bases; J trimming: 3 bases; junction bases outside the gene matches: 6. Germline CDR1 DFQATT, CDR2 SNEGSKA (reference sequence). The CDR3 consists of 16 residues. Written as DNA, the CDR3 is TGCAGTGCTAGTAGGACTAGCGGGAGTCCGACAGATACGCAGTATTTT. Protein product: CSASRTSGSPTDTQYF.

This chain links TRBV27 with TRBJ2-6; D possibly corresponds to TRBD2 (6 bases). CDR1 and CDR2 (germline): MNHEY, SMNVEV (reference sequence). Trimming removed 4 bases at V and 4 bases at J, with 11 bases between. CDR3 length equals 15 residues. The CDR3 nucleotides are TGTGCCAGCAGTTACTGGGGGGTGGGGGCCAACGTCCTGACTTTC. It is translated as CASSYWGVGANVLTF. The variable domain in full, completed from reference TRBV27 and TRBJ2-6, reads EAQVTQNPRYLITVTGKKLTVTCSQNMNHEYMSWYRQDPGLGLRQIYYSMNVEVTDKGDVPEGYKVSRKEKRNFPLILESPSPNQTSLYFCASSYWGVGANVLTFGAGSRLTVL.

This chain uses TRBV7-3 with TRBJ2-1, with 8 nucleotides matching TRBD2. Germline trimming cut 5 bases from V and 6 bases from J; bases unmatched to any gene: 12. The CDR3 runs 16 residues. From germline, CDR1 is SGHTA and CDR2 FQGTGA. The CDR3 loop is CASSAAQGRGANEQFF. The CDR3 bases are TGTGCCAGCAGCGCCGCGCAAGGGCGGGGGGCCAATGAGCAGTTCTTC.